The 25 T cell receptor beta chains below come from one sample, sequenced in a study of blood T cell repertoires in COVID-19. Measured with immunoSEQ multiplex PCR; TCRdb has only the in-frame clones, and not every one. The sample consists of 290,000 or so clones, 75% to 95% of them appearing once. The sample consisted of PBMCs or T cells enriched from blood (not recorded which). All receptors come from a young woman who had recovered from COVID-19.

The chain links TRBV28 to TRBJ1-5; D uncertain. Trimming cost V 6 bases and J 6 bases, with 27 bases left between them. From germline, CDR1 is MDHEN and CDR2 SYDVKM. There are 18 residues in the CDR3. The DNA of the CDR3 is TGTGCCAGCAGCCGATTTCGGAGCTCCCCTTTGCTGAGTCAGCCCCAGCATTTT. Protein product: CASSRFRSSPLLSQPQHF. The full variable domain, in which reference TRBV28 and TRBJ1-5 provide the parts outside the CDR3, is DVKVTQSSRYLVKRTGEKVFLECVQDMDHENMFWYRQDPGLGLRLIYFSYDVKMKEKGDIPEGYSVSREKKERFSLILESASTNQTSMYLCASSRFRSSPLLSQPQHFGDGTRLSIL.

The chain combines TRBV6-1 with TRBJ1-5, with D possibly being TRBD1 (6 bases). V lost 7 bases to trimming and J lost 4 bases, with 11 bases between them. CDR3 length: 13 residues. The germline CDR1 and CDR2 sequences are MNHNS and SASEGT. The CDR3 here is CASNHGQNQPQHF. Written as DNA, the CDR3 is TGTGCCAGCAACCACGGACAGAATCAGCCCCAGCATTTT.

The chain couples TRBV5-1 to TRBJ1-4; 7 bases fit TRBD1. Germline values: CDR1 SGHRS, CDR2 YFSETQ. This CDR3 is built from 15 residues. V lost 1 base to trimming and J lost 0 bases; unmatched junction nucleotides: 0. The CDR3 is CASSLQGATNEKLFF. The CDR3 nucleotides are TGCGCCAGCAGCTTGCAGGGGGCAACTAATGAAAAACTGTTTTTT.

The chain uses TRBV11-2 and TRBJ1-2; D is unresolved. V lost 0 bases and J 4 bases, leaving 6 bases between the germline ends. Germline values: CDR1 SGHAT, CDR2 FQNNGV. The CDR3 runs to 13 residues. CDR3 region: CASSLDRSYGYTF. The DNA for the CDR3 is TGTGCCAGCAGCTTAGACAGGTCCTATGGCTACACCTTC. The full variable domain, in which reference TRBV11-2 and TRBJ1-2 provide the parts outside the CDR3, is EAGVAQSPRYKIIEKRQSVAFWCNPISGHATLYWYQQILGQGPKLLIQFQNNGVVDDSQLPKDRFSAERLKGVDSTLKIQPAKLEDSAVYLCASSLDRSYGYTFGSGTRLTVV.

Details on this clone: One end of the junction varies from germline; a read error may be responsible. The rearrangement uses TRBV7-7 and TRBJ2-1; tentative D call: TRBD1 (5 bases). CDR1 is SSHAT, CDR2 FNYEAQ, per germline (reference sequence). This CDR3 is built from 16 residues. Here the CDR3 DNA reads TGTGCTAGCAGCCCCGACAGCAGTCTCTCGCGCAATGAGCAGTTCTTC. Residues: CASSPDSSLSRNEQFF.

The chain employs TRBV6-5 and TRBJ2-2; D possibly corresponds to TRBD2 (6 bases). Germline values: CDR1 MNHEY, CDR2 SVGAGI. The length of the CDR3 is 13 residues. Trimming removed 8 bases at V and 7 bases at J, with 14 bases between. The CDR3 sequence: CASFPGGYGELFF. DNA for the CDR3: TGTGCCAGCTTCCCCGGGGGATACGGGGAGCTGTTTTTT.

This clone was seen only once. The chain links TRBV29-1 to TRBJ1-3, with 8 bases aligning to TRBD1. CDR3 size: 13 residues. The germline CDR1 and CDR2 sequences are SQVTM and ANQGSEA. V dropped 5 bases and J dropped 5; count of bases not matched to a gene: 5. The CDR3 nucleotides read TGCAGCGTTTCTCAGGGGGCGAGAAACACCATATATTTT. It yields the protein CSVSQGARNTIYF.

The chain joins TRBV7-3 to TRBJ1-1; D remains unclear. Germline assignment: CDR1 SGHTA and CDR2 FQGTGA. CDR3 size: 13 residues. V gave up 6 bases and J gave up 0 bases, with 8 bases separating them. In DNA, the CDR3 is TGTGCCAGCAGTTCGTACATGAACACTGAAGCTTTCTTT. Translation: CASSSYMNTEAFF.

The rearrangement links TRBV6-5 to TRBJ2-4, with 7 nucleotides matching TRBD2. CDR3 length: 14 residues. Trimming at V came to 4 bases and at J to 1 base, leaving 1 base not matched to a gene. Germline V gives CDR1 MNHEY, CDR2 SVGAGI. In DNA, the CDR3 is TGTGCCAGCAGTTTCGGGGGGGCCAAAAACATTCAGTACTTC. It codes for CASSFGGAKNIQYF.

The rearrangement joins TRBV3-1 (or the pseudogene TRBV3-2) to TRBJ2-3; 10 bases align to TRBD2. Germline CDR1 LGHDT, CDR2 YNNKEL (reference sequence). The length of the CDR3 is 17 residues. Unmatched junction bases numbered 11, after V lost 0 bases and J lost 8 bases. The CDR3: CASSQDFRVAGGVTQYF. The CDR3 nucleotides are TGTGCCAGCAGCCAAGATTTTCGGGTAGCGGGAGGAGTTACGCAGTATTTT.

The chain uses TRBV29-1 and TRBJ1-2, with 7 bases identical to TRBD1. The CDR3 is 13 residues long. Trimming at V came to 4 bases and at J to 4 bases, leaving 6 bases not matched to a gene. Germline V lookup: CDR1 SQVTM, CDR2 ANQGSEA. CDR3 nucleotides: TGCAGCGTTGTAGAGGGGGCCGCCTATGGCTACACCTTC. Translation: CSVVEGAAYGYTF.

The chain is built from TRBV7-2 and TRBJ2-3; tentatively, D is TRBD1 (6 bases). Trimming removed 1 base from V and 5 bases from J, with 13 bases in between. CDR3 length equals 15 residues. In germline, CDR1 is SGHTA, CDR2 FQGNSA. The CDR3 loop is CASSLDTGLGDTQYF. CDR3 sequence (DNA): TGTGCCAGCAGCTTAGATACAGGGTTGGGAGATACGCAGTATTTT.

CDR3 nucleotide sequence: TGCAGCGTTGATGTGGACTTCACAGATACGCAGTATTTT. Translation: CSVDVDFTDTQYF. V usage is TRBV29-1 and J usage is TRBJ2-3, with D possibly TRBD2 on 5 matching bases. The V gene lost 3 bases and the J gene lost 2 bases, with 9 bases spanning the gap. The CDR3 contains 13 residues. CDR1 is SQVTM and CDR2 is ANQGSEA in the germline V gene.

The chain has TRBV19 and TRBJ1-2; the D is unclear. V lost 2 bases, J lost 6 bases, and 13 bases lay in between. This CDR3 comprises 14 residues. Germline V lookup: CDR1 LNHDA, CDR2 SQIVND (reference sequence). The CDR3 sequence: CASSIWAQADGYTF. CDR3 in DNA: TGTGCCAGTAGTATATGGGCCCAGGCCGATGGCTACACCTTC.

The V and J genes are TRBV7-9 and TRBJ2-5; maybe TRBD2 (6 bases). V shed 6 bases and J shed 4 bases, with 12 bases lying between them. Germline CDR1 reads SEHNR; CDR2 reads FQNEAQ (reference sequence). CDR3 length: 13 residues. The CDR3 here is CASSSEAGETQYF. The CDR3 coding sequence is TGTGCCAGCAGTTCCGAAGCGGGAGAGACCCAGTACTTC.

This rearrangement joins TRBV7-3 to TRBJ2-7, with 8 bases identical to TRBD2. CDR1 is SGHTA, CDR2 FQGTGA, per germline. With 2 bases clipped from V and 3 bases from J, the junction kept 6 bases outside the gene matches. The length of the CDR3 is 15 residues. The CDR3 protein is CASSLAGGPLYEQYF. The CDR3 coding sequence is TGTGCCAGCAGCTTAGCGGGAGGACCCCTCTACGAGCAGTACTTC.

This clone occurred a few times. V gene TRBV7-9 combines with J gene TRBJ2-3; D perhaps matches TRBD1 (8 bases). The V gene lost 5 bases and the J gene lost 0 bases, with 15 bases spanning the gap. Germline V gives CDR1 SEHNR, CDR2 FQNEAQ (reference sequence). There are 16 residues in the CDR3. The CDR3 DNA reads TGTGCCAGCAGCACCTACAGGGGGGGAAGCACAGATACGCAGTATTTT. It yields the protein CASSTYRGGSTDTQYF.

The chain carries TRBV27 and TRBJ2-3; TRBD2 agrees at 7 bases. V lost 5 bases, J lost 4 bases, and 6 bases stayed unmatched. The CDR3 consists of 14 residues. Per germline, CDR1 MNHEY and CDR2 SMNVEV (reference sequence). The CDR3 DNA reads as TGTGCCAGCAGTGTGACTAGCTACGCAGATACGCAGTATTTT. Translating it yields CASSVTSYADTQYF.

The rearrangement uses TRBV7-2 and TRBJ1-5, with D possibly matching TRBD1 (5 bases). The CDR3 length is 15 residues. The germline V and J ends were trimmed by 3 bases and 5 bases, with 14 bases remaining between them. The germline gives CDR1 SGHTA, CDR2 FQGNSA. CDR3 protein: CASSLTQGAHQPQHF. Written as DNA, the CDR3 is TGTGCCAGCAGCTTGACACAAGGGGCCCATCAGCCCCAGCATTTT.

The chain employs TRBV7-9 and TRBJ1-5; 7 bases match TRBD1. The CDR3 extends over 13 amino acids. The germline V gene has CDR1 SEHNR and CDR2 FQNEAQ (reference sequence). V gave up 5 bases and J gave up 5 bases; unmatched junction bases: 3. CDR3 DNA: TGTGCCAGCAGCCCCACAGGGGATCAGCCCCAGCATTTT. Encoded protein: CASSPTGDQPQHF.

The CDR3: CASSDGGGSTDTQYF. DNA for the CDR3: TGTGCCAGCAGTGACGGCGGTGGTAGCACAGATACGCAGTATTTT. The chain employs TRBV6-4 and TRBJ2-3; D gene ambiguous. Germline V gives CDR1 MRHNA, CDR2 SNTAGT. V was pared by 2 bases and J by 0 bases, with 9 bases between. The CDR3 extends over 15 amino acids.

The rearrangement uses TRBV12-3 or TRBV12-4 and TRBJ1-3; D is perhaps TRBD1 (6 bases). This CDR3 has 13 residues. V was trimmed by 11 bases and J by 4 bases, leaving 15 bases between them. The CDR3 is CACAQGWGNTIYF. CDR3 DNA: TGTGCCTGCGCTCAGGGGTGGGGAAACACCATATATTTT.

The rearrangement uses TRBV25-1 and TRBJ2-7; no reliable D call. V lost 9 bases and J 2 bases, leaving 8 bases between the germline ends. CDR1 and CDR2 (germline): MGHDK, SYGVNS. The CDR3 consists of 11 residues. The CDR3: CASSSAYEQYF. Written as DNA, the CDR3 is TGTGCCAGTAGCTCAGCCTACGAGCAGTACTTC.

V is TRBV9 and J is TRBJ1-4, with 9 bases identical to TRBD1. J was trimmed by 2 bases and V by 4 bases; bases with no gene match: 3. The CDR3 extends over 15 amino acids. Per the germline V gene, CDR1 is SGDLS and CDR2 is YYNGEE. DNA for the CDR3: TGTGCCAGCAGCAAACAGGGGGCGACTAATGAAAAACTGTTTTTT. It specifies CASSKQGATNEKLFF.

The chain combines TRBV4-1 with TRBJ2-7, with 9 bases lining up with TRBD2. The CDR3 is made up of 16 amino acids. The V and J ends lost 2 bases and 4 bases, in that order; junction bases with no gene match: 9. Germline CDR1 MGHRA, CDR2 YSYEKL. The DNA of the CDR3 is TGCGCCAGCAGCCAACAATTAGCGGGAGCGGGATACGAGCAGTACTTC. Encoded protein: CASSQQLAGAGYEQYF.